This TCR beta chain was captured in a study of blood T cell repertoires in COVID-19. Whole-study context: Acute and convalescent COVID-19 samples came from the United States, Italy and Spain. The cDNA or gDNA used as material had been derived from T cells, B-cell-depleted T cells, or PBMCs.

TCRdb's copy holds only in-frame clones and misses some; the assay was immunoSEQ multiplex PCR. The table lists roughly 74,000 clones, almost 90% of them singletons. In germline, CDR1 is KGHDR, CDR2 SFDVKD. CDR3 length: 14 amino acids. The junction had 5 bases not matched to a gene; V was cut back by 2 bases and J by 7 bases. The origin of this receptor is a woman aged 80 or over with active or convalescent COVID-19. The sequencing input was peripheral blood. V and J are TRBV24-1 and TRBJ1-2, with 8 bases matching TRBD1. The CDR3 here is CATSDSDREGGYTF. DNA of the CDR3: TGTGCCACCAGTGATTCGGACAGGGAAGGTGGCTACACCTTC.